These 13 T cell receptor beta chains share one sample of origin, sequenced in a study of blood T cell repertoires in COVID-19. TCRdb's table, derived via immunoSEQ multiplex PCR, lists solely in-frame clones and lacks some. This table has 170,000 or so clones, 87% appearing once. Sequencing used peripheral blood. Every receptor here comes from a woman aged 18-35 years who had recovered from COVID-19.

The chain uses TRBV20-1 and TRBJ1-4, with D uncertain. This CDR3 comprises 11 residues. CDR1 DFQATT and CDR2 SNEGSKA come from the germline V gene (reference sequence). Trimming removed 3 bases at V and 5 bases at J, with 4 bases between. The CDR3 reads CSASLNEKLFF. In DNA form, the CDR3 reads TGCAGTGCTAGCTTAAATGAAAAACTGTTTTTT.

The chain couples TRBV18 to TRBJ2-7; 10 bases fit TRBD1. This CDR3 comprises 15 residues. With 5 bases clipped from V and 1 base from J, the junction kept 5 bases outside the gene matches. The V gene's germline CDR1 is KGHSH and CDR2 LQKENI. The CDR3 nucleotides read TGTGCCAGCTCAAGCCGGGACAGGGGATCCTACGAGCAGTACTTC. As protein: CASSSRDRGSYEQYF.

The J gene is TRBJ2-7, the V gene TRBV10-3; D possibly corresponds to TRBD1 (5 bases). Trimming took 7 bases from V and 4 from J, leaving 17 bases between them. Per germline, CDR1 ENHRY and CDR2 SYGVKD. This CDR3 comprises 14 residues. The chain's CDR3 is CAITRDSIRYEQYF. The CDR3 coding sequence is TGTGCCATCACCCGAGACAGCATACGATACGAGCAGTACTTC.

V gene TRBV29-1 combines with J gene TRBJ2-5, with unresolved D. The CDR3 has 14 amino acids. Germline lookup yields CDR1 SQVTM and CDR2 ANQGSEA. V was clipped by 3 bases and J by 4 bases, with 15 bases between them. The CDR3 DNA reads as TGCAGCGTTGAGATGAGGCTCCTCCGAGAGACCCAGTACTTC. It encodes CSVEMRLLRETQYF.

This clone was counted once. The rearrangement uses TRBV2 and TRBJ2-4; D gene uncertain. The CDR3 consists of 13 residues. With 3 bases removed from V and 1 base from J, the gap between germline ends came to 4 bases. Germline CDR1 reads SNHLY; CDR2 reads FYNNEI. CDR3 in amino acids: CASSDSAKNIQYF. CDR3 DNA: TGTGCCAGCAGTGACAGTGCCAAAAACATTCAGTACTTC.

The chain combines TRBV7-3 with TRBJ2-1, with 13 bases matching TRBD2. Germline V gene data show CDR1 as SGHTA and CDR2 as FQGTGA. V shed 1 base, J shed 7 bases, and the junction held 1 base outside the gene matches. The CDR3 loop spans 15 amino acids. CDR3 protein: CASSLRTSGSNEQFF. The CDR3 bases are TGTGCCAGCAGCTTAAGGACTAGCGGGAGTAATGAGCAGTTCTTC.

This chain joins TRBV7-2 and TRBJ2-5, with D possibly TRBD2 on 5 matching bases. Germline CDR1 is SGHTA and CDR2 is FQGNSA. Deletions cut 7 bases from V and 5 bases from J, with 17 bases between. The CDR3 extends over 14 amino acids. The CDR3 spells CASTQAGVDETQYF. CDR3 nucleotide sequence: TGTGCCAGCACCCAGGCCGGGGTTGATGAGACCCAGTACTTC.

This clone was recorded once. The genes are TRBV5-1 and TRBJ2-5; 10 nucleotides line up with TRBD1. Germline CDR1 is SGHRS and CDR2 is YFSETQ. V was clipped by 5 bases and J by 3 bases; unmatched bases: 1. This CDR3 contains 13 residues. The CDR3, as DNA: TGCGCCAGCAGGGGGACAGGGGAAGAGACCCAGTACTTC. It encodes CASRGTGEETQYF.

The chain combines TRBV9 with TRBJ2-7; 8 bases map to TRBD1. Per the germline V gene, CDR1 is SGDLS and CDR2 is YYNGEE. V shed 4 bases and J 5 bases; nucleotides not matched to a gene: 11. CDR3 size: 15 residues. CDR3 bases: TGTGCCAGCAGCTCCTCGGACAGGGCCTGGGACGAGCAGTACTTC. Encoded protein: CASSSSDRAWDEQYF.

The chain uses TRBV29-1 and TRBJ1-4; 9 nucleotides match TRBD1. Germline loops: CDR1 SQVTM, CDR2 ANQGSEA. Trimming removed 5 bases from V and 8 bases from J; junction bases left unmatched: 3. This CDR3 has 12 residues. CDR3 in DNA: TGCAGCGTTCGACAGGGGGTCGAAAAACTGTTTTTT. Encoded protein: CSVRQGVEKLFF.

This sequence joins TRBV5-5 and TRBJ2-7; D call uncertain. The CDR3 sequence is 12 residues long. Germline lookup yields CDR1 SGHKS and CDR2 YYEKEE (reference sequence). Trimming removed 4 bases from V and 4 bases from J, with 9 bases in between. CDR3 loop: CASSPTTYEQYF. CDR3 nucleotides: TGTGCCAGCAGCCCGACGACATACGAGCAGTACTTC. The full variable domain, in which reference TRBV5-5 and TRBJ2-7 provide the parts outside the CDR3, is DAGVTQSPTHLIKTRGQQVTLRCSPISGHKSVSWYQQVLGQGPQFIFQYYEKEERGRGNFPDRFSARQFPNYSSELNVNALLLGDSALYLCASSPTTYEQYFGPGTRLTVT.

The V call is TRBV27, the J call TRBJ2-1; 8 positions match TRBD2. The CDR3 is 13 amino acids. Germline CDR1 and CDR2: MNHEY and SMNVEV (reference sequence). The V and J ends lost 6 bases and 6 bases, in that order; junction bases with no gene match: 4. The chain's CDR3 is CASRYGGANEQFF. CDR3 nucleotide sequence: TGTGCCAGCAGATACGGGGGGGCCAATGAGCAGTTCTTC.

This chain connects TRBV7-3 to TRBJ1-1, with D unclear. The V end was cut by 2 bases, the J end by 1 base, with 5 bases between. This CDR3 is 13 amino acids long. Looked up from germline, CDR1 is SGHTA and CDR2 is FQGTGA. Here the CDR3 DNA reads TGTGCCAGCAGCTTATGGCCGAACACTGAAGCTTTCTTT. This translates into CASSLWPNTEAFF.